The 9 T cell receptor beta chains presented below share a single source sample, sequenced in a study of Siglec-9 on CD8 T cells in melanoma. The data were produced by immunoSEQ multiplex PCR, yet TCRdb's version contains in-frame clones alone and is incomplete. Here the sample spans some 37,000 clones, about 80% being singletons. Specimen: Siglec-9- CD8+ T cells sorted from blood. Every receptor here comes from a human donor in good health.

The CDR3 region is CASSVASRMYQETQYF. The CDR3 DNA is TGTGCCAGCAGCGTAGCGTCCAGAATGTACCAAGAGACCCAGTACTTC. The chain couples TRBV9 to TRBJ2-5, with D uncertain. Per germline, CDR1 SGDLS and CDR2 YYNGEE. V gave up 0 bases and J gave up 0 bases, with 12 bases separating them. The CDR3 contains 16 residues.

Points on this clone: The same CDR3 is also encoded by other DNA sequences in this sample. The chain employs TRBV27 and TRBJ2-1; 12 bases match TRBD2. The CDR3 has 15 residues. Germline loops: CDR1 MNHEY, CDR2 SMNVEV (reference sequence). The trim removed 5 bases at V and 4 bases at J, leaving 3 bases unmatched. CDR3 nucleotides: TGTGCCAGCAGTCTAGGACTAGCGGGGTACAATGAGCAGTTCTTC. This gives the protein CASSLGLAGYNEQFF.

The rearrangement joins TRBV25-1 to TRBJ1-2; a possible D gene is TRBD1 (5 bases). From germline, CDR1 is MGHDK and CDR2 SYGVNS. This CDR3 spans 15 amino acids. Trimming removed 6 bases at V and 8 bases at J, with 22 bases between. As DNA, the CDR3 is TGTGCCAGCAGCGGGAGTAGGGGATCGTCGTGGGGCTACACCTTC. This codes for CASSGSRGSSWGYTF.

The DNA for the CDR3 is TGTGCCAGCTCAGAGGGGCCCGGTCAGCCCCAGCATTTT. It specifies CASSEGPGQPQHF. The chain links TRBV18 to TRBJ1-5; weak D call: TRBD1 (5 bases). The CDR3 runs 13 residues. From germline, CDR1 is KGHSH and CDR2 LQKENI. Trimming removed 5 bases from V and 6 bases from J, with 11 bases in between.

This CDR3 reads CASNYGTGGETQYF. For the CDR3, the DNA is TGTGCCAGCAACTACGGGACAGGGGGTGAGACCCAGTACTTC. The chain recombines TRBV2 with TRBJ2-5; 11 bases agree with TRBD1. Germline V lookup: CDR1 SNHLY, CDR2 FYNNEI. Germline trimming cut 7 bases from V and 5 bases from J; bases unmatched to any gene: 6. The CDR3 contains 14 residues.

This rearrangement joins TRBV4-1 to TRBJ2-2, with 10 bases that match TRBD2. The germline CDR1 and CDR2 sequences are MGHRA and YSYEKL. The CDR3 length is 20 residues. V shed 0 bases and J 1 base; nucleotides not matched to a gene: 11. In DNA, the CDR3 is TGCGCCAGCAGCCAAGAGAGGGCTAGCGGGAGACAAGGGAACACCGGGGAGCTGTTTTTT. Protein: CASSQERASGRQGNTGELFF.

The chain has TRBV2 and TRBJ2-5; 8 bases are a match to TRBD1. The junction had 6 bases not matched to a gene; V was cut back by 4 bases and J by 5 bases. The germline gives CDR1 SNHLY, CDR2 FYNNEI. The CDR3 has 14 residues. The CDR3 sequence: CASSVTGVRETQYF. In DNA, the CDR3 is TGTGCCAGCAGTGTGACAGGGGTGAGGGAGACCCAGTACTTC.

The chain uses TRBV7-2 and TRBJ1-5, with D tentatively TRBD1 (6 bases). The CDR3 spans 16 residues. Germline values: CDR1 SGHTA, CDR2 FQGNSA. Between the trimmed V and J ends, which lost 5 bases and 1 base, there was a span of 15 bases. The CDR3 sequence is CASSPTRGWSNQPQHF. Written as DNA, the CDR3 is TGTGCCAGCAGCCCGACCAGGGGATGGAGCAATCAGCCCCAGCATTTT. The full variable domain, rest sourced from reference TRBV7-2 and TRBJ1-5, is GAGVSQSPSNKVTEKGKDVELRCDPISGHTALYWYRQSLGQGLEFLIYFQGNSAPDKSGLPSDRFSAERTGGSVSTLTIQRTQQEDSAVYLCASSPTRGWSNQPQHFGDGTRLSIL.

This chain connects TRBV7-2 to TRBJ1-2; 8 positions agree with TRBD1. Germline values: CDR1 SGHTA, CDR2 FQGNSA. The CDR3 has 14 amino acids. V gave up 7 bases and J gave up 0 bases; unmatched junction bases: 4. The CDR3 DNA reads TGTGCCAGCACGGGACAGGCGTCTAACTATGGCTACACCTTC. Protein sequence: CASTGQASNYGYTF.